One sample yielded the 21 T cell receptor beta chains listed below, sequenced in a study of breast tumors, draining lymph nodes, adjacent tissues (dated by TCRdb to the mid-2010s). Library preparation employed multiplex PCR. Sequencing relied on an Illumina HiSeq 2000. Through fastp at Q25 and MiXCR, TCRdb rebuilt clones from the public reads, retaining in-frame beta chains. Every entry covers one CDR3 protein and lists the most common genes and DNA from its rows. This sample lists a few hundred thousand distinct CDR3 sequences; less than 40% were detected once. Of the sample, approximately 3.6% is held by the ten largest clones. Lymph node samples came from the axillary draining lymph nodes of breast cancer patients. The sequenced sample was axillary lymph node tissue. Source of these receptors: a female donor with breast cancer. Some clones in this sample may be carry-over from other donors' samples.

This clonotype has at least ten counts. The chain has TRBV2 and TRBJ2-2; 7 positions agree with TRBD1. The trim removed 6 bases at V and 6 bases at J, leaving 19 bases unmatched. The CDR3 contains 18 residues. The germline V gene encodes CDR1 SNHLY and CDR2 FYNNEI. The DNA of the CDR3 is TGTGCCAGCAGCGACGACAGGGTGGGGACCCCGCTCTCCGGGGAGCTGTTTTTT. As protein: CASSDDRVGTPLSGELFF.

The chain recombines TRBV5-1 with TRBJ2-7; perhaps TRBD1 as D (6 bases). The CDR3 runs to 14 residues. V was clipped by 0 bases and J by 5 bases, with 12 bases between them. In germline, CDR1 is SGHRS, CDR2 YFSETQ. CDR3 sequence: CASSLVDSEDEQYF. For the CDR3, the DNA is TGCGCCAGCAGCTTGGTGGACAGTGAGGACGAGCAGTACTTC.

This clonotype was seen only once. A single base separates this from a much larger clone, so it may be a read error. Here the CDR3 reads CTSSDSALAGGGRGNEQFF. The CDR3 DNA is TGTACCAGCAGTGACTCAGCCCTAGCGGGAGGGGGTCGAGGCAATGAGCAGTTCTTC. The chain links TRBV6-4 to TRBJ2-1; 12 bases align to TRBD2. CDR1 MRHNA and CDR2 SNTAGT come from the germline V gene. There are 19 residues in the CDR3.

This chain links TRBV19 with TRBJ1-5; D remains ambiguous. Germline V gene sequence: CDR1 LNHDA, CDR2 SQIVND (reference sequence). V was trimmed by 1 base and J by 0 bases, leaving 25 bases between them. CDR3 size: 21 residues. CDR3 bases: TGTGCCAGTAGTATAGGAAGGACTAGGGAAATACCAACTAATAGCAATCAGCCCCAGCATTTT. Its translation is CASSIGRTREIPTNSNQPQHF. The full variable domain, its missing parts supplied by reference TRBV19 and TRBJ1-5, is DGGITQSPKYLFRKEGQNVTLSCEQNLNHDAMYWYRQDPGQGLRLIYYSQIVNDFQKGDIAEGYSVSREKKESFPLTVTSAQKNPTAFYLCASSIGRTREIPTNSNQPQHFGDGTRLSIL.

As for this clonotype: This may come from a read error, since a much larger clone is one base off. The rearrangement joins TRBV6-1 to TRBJ2-7; D gene uncertain. This CDR3 has 13 amino acids. The germline V gene encodes CDR1 MNHNS and CDR2 SASEGT. V lost 2 bases and J 3 bases, leaving 8 bases between the germline ends. The DNA of the CDR3 is TGTGCCAGCAGTGAAAGGAGCCACTACGAGCAGTACTTC. Protein product: CASSERSHYEQYF.

This clonotype was recorded many times. This rearrangement joins TRBV18 to TRBJ1-2; perhaps TRBD1 as D (6 bases). The CDR3 contains 13 residues. Looked up from germline, CDR1 is KGHSH and CDR2 is LQKENI. V lost 3 bases to trimming and J lost 6 bases, with 11 bases between them. Written as DNA, the CDR3 is TGTGCCAGCTCACCCCCACAGGGCCATGGCTACACCTTC. It encodes CASSPPQGHGYTF.

This clonotype was seen only a few times. Given a much more abundant clone one base away, this may be a read error. This chain joins TRBV14 and TRBJ2-6; TRBD1 agrees at 9 bases. The CDR3 contains 17 residues. Germline V lookup: CDR1 SGHDN, CDR2 FVKESK. The CDR3 DNA sequence: TGTGCCAGCAGCCATGCCGGGACAGGGAGTGGGGCCACCGTCCTGACTTTC. Translated: CASSHAGTGSGATVLTF.

This clonotype was seen at least ten times. V usage is TRBV20-1 and J usage is TRBJ1-2, with TRBD1 matching 8 bases. The CDR3 covers 16 residues. J gave up 1 base and V 2 bases, and 9 bases lay outside the gene matches. Looked up from germline, CDR1 is DFQATT and CDR2 is SNEGSKA (reference sequence). CDR3 in DNA: TGCAGTGCTAGATCCGGAGGACAGGGCATTAACTATGGCTACACCTTC. It is translated as CSARSGGQGINYGYTF.

This clonotype has only a few counts. The V and J genes are TRBV3-1 and TRBJ2-1; a possible D gene is TRBD1 (5 bases). Looked up from germline, CDR1 is LGHDT and CDR2 is YNNKEL (reference sequence). Trimming cost V 0 bases and J 8 bases, with 11 bases left between them. The CDR3 spans 14 residues. The CDR3 here is CASSQDLRADEQFF. The CDR3 DNA follows: TGTGCCAGCAGCCAAGATCTCAGGGCGGATGAGCAGTTCTTC.

There are many counts of this clonotype. A junction boundary mismatches the germline segment, possibly from a read error. V gene TRBV6-5 combines with J gene TRBJ1-2; 8 bases are a match to TRBD1. Germline loops: CDR1 MNHEY, CDR2 SVGAGI. This CDR3 has 15 residues. The CDR3 sequence is CASSHSGQGTYGYTF. The CDR3 DNA reads as TGTGCCAGCAGTCACTCCGGACAGGGAACTTATGGCTACACCTTC.

As concerns this clonotype: The CDR3 end shows no conserved phenylalanine or tryptophan, and so a read error is likely. The DNA is omitted, as the CDR3 cannot be located on it reliably, and the CDR3 follows TCRdb's listing. The genes are TRBV9 and TRBJ1-3. The CDR3 length equals 8 residues, ends included. The V gene's germline CDR1 is SGDLS and CDR2 YYNGEE. This CDR3 is CASSVALA.

Concerning this clonotype: Possible read error: a much larger clone is one base away. The chain couples TRBV7-9 to TRBJ2-1, with a possible D match to TRBD1 (6 bases). This CDR3 is 15 amino acids long. The germline CDR1 and CDR2 sequences are SEHNR and FQNEAQ (reference sequence). The DNA of the CDR3 is TGTGCCAGCAGCTTACAGGGGAATTTAGGCGATGAGCAGCTCTTC. Encoded protein: CASSLQGNLGDEQLF.

The chain uses TRBV10-3 and TRBJ2-1; D not resolved. The V gene's germline CDR1 is ENHRY and CDR2 SYGVKD. The CDR3 totals 14 residues. Trimming removed 10 bases at V and 5 bases at J, with 18 bases between. CDR3 region: CATGTVSGNNEQFF. CDR3 DNA sequence: TGTGCCACAGGAACGGTCTCTGGAAACAATGAGCAGTTCTTC.

This clonotype has more than one count but fewer than ten. This may be a read error, as it is one base from a much larger clone. The rearrangement links TRBV11-2 to TRBJ2-6, with D unclear. The CDR3 consists of 15 residues. CDR1 and CDR2 (germline): SGHAT, FQNNGV. The CDR3 nucleotides are TGTGCCAGCAGCTCCCGGGCGTCTGCGGCCAACGTCCTGACTTTC. This encodes CASSSRASAANVLTF. Full variable domain (missing parts from reference TRBV11-2 and TRBJ2-6): EAGVAQSPRYKIIEKRQSVAFWCNPISGHATLYWYQQILGQGPKLLIQFQNNGVVDDSQLPKDRFSAERLKGVDSTLKIQPAKLEDSAVYLCASSSRASAANVLTFGAGSRLTVL.

The V gene is TRBV4-1, the J gene TRBJ1-2, with no clear D. Germline V gene data show CDR1 as MGHRA and CDR2 as YSYEKL. The V gene lost 1 base and the J gene lost 2 bases, with 5 bases spanning the gap. CDR3 length: 13 residues. The chain's CDR3 is CASSQGQNYGYTF. In DNA form, the CDR3 reads TGCGCCAGCAGCCAAGGTCAAAACTATGGCTACACCTTC.

The count of this clonotype is one. Without the conserved terminal phenylalanine or tryptophan, this CDR3 likely stems from a read error. The rearrangement joins TRBV7-9 to TRBJ1-2; 9 bases agree with TRBD1. This CDR3 has 16 amino acids. Trimming at V came to 1 base and at J to 3 bases, leaving 6 bases not matched to a gene. Germline values: CDR1 SEHNR, CDR2 FQNEAQ (reference sequence). Here the CDR3 DNA reads TGTGCCAGCAGCTTAGAGTCGGGACAGGGCTACTATGGCTACACCCTC. This translates into CASSLESGQGYYGYTL.

This clonotype was detected many times. The chain couples TRBV19 to TRBJ1-2; tentative D call: TRBD1 (6 bases). From germline, CDR1 is LNHDA and CDR2 SQIVND (reference sequence). This CDR3 is built from 14 residues. Between the trimmed V and J ends, which lost 4 bases and 6 bases, there was a span of 15 bases. This CDR3 is CASSNDRLGNGYTF. As DNA, the CDR3 is TGTGCCAGTAGTAACGACAGGCTAGGAAATGGCTACACCTTC.

V usage is TRBV6-2 or TRBV6-3 and J usage is TRBJ2-2; 8 bases are shared with TRBD1. Germline CDR1 reads MNHEY; CDR2 reads SVGEGT. Unmatched junction bases numbered 7, after V lost 7 bases and J lost 3 bases. This CDR3 is 15 amino acids long. The CDR3 DNA follows: TGTGCCAGCAACCCCGGGACAGGTGACACCGGGGAGCTGTTTTTT. Translated: CASNPGTGDTGELFF.

Of note for this clonotype: A single base separates this from a much larger clone, so it may be a read error. CDR3 loop: CAWTPGRTYDYTF. The CDR3 bases are TGTGCCTGGACCCCAGGTAGGACCTATGACTACACCTTC. The rearrangement links TRBV30 to TRBJ1-2; D gene ambiguous. The length of the CDR3 is 13 residues. Looked up from germline, CDR1 is GTSNPN and CDR2 is SVGIG (reference sequence).

This clonotype was recorded only once. This chain links TRBV7-2 with TRBJ1-5; D possibly corresponds to TRBD1 (5 bases). The CDR3 spans 16 residues. CDR1 and CDR2 (germline): SGHTA, FQGNSA. Deletions cut 6 bases from V and 11 bases from J, with 26 bases between. The CDR3 DNA reads as TGTGCCAGCAGGAGGGTTGGGACTAGCGGACAAGAGACCCAGCATTTT. Translating gives CASRRVGTSGQETQHF.

This clonotype appeared many times. The chain employs TRBV7-8 and TRBJ2-7; 7 positions match TRBD2. The CDR3 consists of 15 residues. Germline trimming cut 3 bases from V and 1 base from J; bases unmatched to any gene: 6. CDR1 and CDR2 (germline): SGHVS, FQNEAQ. CDR3: CASSFLGGNSYEQYF. The DNA of the CDR3 is TGTGCCAGCAGCTTTCTCGGGGGGAATTCCTACGAGCAGTACTTC.